This T cell receptor beta chain emerged from a study of tumor-infiltrating lymphocytes in localized non-small cell lung cancer. On the study more broadly: Several tumor histologies, both smoking statuses, and some post-neoadjuvant chemotherapy samples were included.

The assay was immunoSEQ multiplex PCR, and TCRdb's table has in-frame clones only and misses some. The table shows thousands of clones, with approximately 80% occurring only once. Study-level results: Tumors had more T cell infiltration than uninvolved lung, per TCRbeta sequencing and CD3 counts. Immunotypes IM1 and IM2 had similar TCR-derived T-cell fractions.

There are 17 residues in the CDR3. Germline values: CDR1 LNHDA, CDR2 SQIVND (reference sequence). Turning to this clone: Its antigen is not identified. The germline gene is not matched at one end of the junction; a read error may be the cause.

The sample comprised uninvolved lung tissue not adjacent to the tumor. J is TRBJ1-1 and V is TRBV19, with D perhaps TRBD1 (6 bases). The sequence derives from a human donor with non-small cell lung cancer. The CDR3: CASSKGGPRQGWAEAFF. The CDR3, as DNA: TGTGCCAGTAGCAAGGGAGGTCCCCGGCAGGGGTGGGCTGAGGCTTTCTTT.